This TCR beta chain was sequenced in a study of blood T cell repertoires in COVID-19. Study overall: From the United States, Italy and Spain came samples of acute and convalescent COVID-19. T cells, B-cell-depleted T cells, or PBMCs supplied cDNA or gDNA.

The CDR3 sequence is 13 residues long. The V and J ends lost 3 bases and 2 bases respectively, with 5 bases between them. This clone was seen a single time. In the source study's methods: Nucleated cell number was recorded as an estimate derived from reference gene primer amplification. Clones were read by immunoSEQ multiplex PCR, and TCRdb kept only the in-frame ones, dropping some. V and J calls and clone size come straight from that table; D and trimming were deduced from the DNA. The sample holds about 180,000 clones, approximately 88% seen once. This TCR was recovered from a woman aged 60-75 years with acute or convalescent COVID-19. V and J are TRBV12-3 or TRBV12-4 and TRBJ1-3; D gene uncertain. The sequencing input was peripheral blood. The CDR3 DNA is TGTGCCAGCAGTTTCTCAGCTGGAAACACCATATATTTT. This translates into CASSFSAGNTIYF.